This T cell receptor beta chain was obtained from a study of neurological immune-mediated disorders. On the study more broadly: Within the group of approximately 35 multiple sclerosis patients, about 30 were relapsing-remitting, while 3 were secondary progressive.

This clonotype was observed many times. What it binds is not known. The authors made cDNA by 5'RACE with 10-nucleotide random UMIs. TCRdb passed the 5' RACE reads through MiXCR, listing each CDR3 protein once. Here the sample spans 55,000 or so distinct CDR3 sequences, 3% to 4% being singletons. About a million sorted CD4+ or CD8+ T cells made each library. V lost 2 bases and J 4 bases, leaving 9 bases between the germline ends. CDR3 length: 13 amino acids. Germline V CDR1 and CDR2: SGHRS, YFSETQ. Findings and limits, study-wide: In HTLV-1-associated myelopathy, TCR clonal expansion was greatest, and in multiple sclerosis it was least, below healthy controls.

The sequence was obtained from a woman between 40 and 55 years old with multiple sclerosis. V usage is TRBV5-1 and J usage is TRBJ1-1, with D hard to call. Material: CD4+ T cells from blood. CDR3 coding DNA: TGCGCCAGCAGCTTCCAGCTAACCACTGAAGCTTTCTTT. Translated: CASSFQLTTEAFF.